Each of the 24 T cell receptor beta chains below was sequenced from the same sample in a study of regulatory T cells in long-lasting Graves disease. TCR beta libraries were built with iRepertoire HTBI primers and Arm-PCR of CDR3 regions. TCRdb used MiXCR to reprocess the multiplex PCR reads, holding one entry per CDR3 protein. The sample comprises 500,000 to 700,000 distinct CDR3 sequences, 25% to 35% of which are singletons, and about two fifths rests with the top ten. Time point meaning: persistent/refractory GD, antithyroid drugs over 5 years with positive TRAb. Extracted RNA from PBMCs served as the source of the TCR library. The sample was peripheral blood mononuclear cells (PBMCs), taken when the disease was refractory, from a patient treated with antithyroid drugs. Receptor source: a female donor with Graves disease.

This clonotype showed up many times. This rearrangement joins TRBV6-1 to TRBJ1-2; D is ambiguous. Germline loops: CDR1 MNHNS, CDR2 SASEGT. Trimming removed 9 bases at V and 3 bases at J, with 11 bases between. The CDR3 runs to 12 residues. CDR3 DNA: TGTGCCAGTCGGAGGGAGGACTATGGCTACACCTTC. This translates into CASRREDYGYTF.

The chain is built from TRBV12-3 or TRBV12-4 and TRBJ2-2, with 12 nucleotides matching TRBD2. V trimming: 6 bases; J trimming: 2 bases; junction bases outside the gene matches: 4. The CDR3 totals 16 residues. The CDR3: CASRRGLAGNTGELFF. DNA for the CDR3: TGTGCCAGCAGACGTGGACTAGCGGGAAACACCGGGGAGCTGTTTTTT.

This rearrangement joins TRBV10-3 to TRBJ1-4; D ambiguous. The CDR3 is 11 residues long. In germline, CDR1 is ENHRY, CDR2 SYGVKD. Trimming left V 10 bases short and J 8 bases short, with 11 bases between. CDR3 coding DNA: TGTGCCACCAGAAGTGGGGAAAAACTGTTTTTT. This sequence encodes CATRSGEKLFF.

In this sample, this clonotype turned up many times. This chain connects TRBV12-3 or TRBV12-4 to TRBJ1-2; D remains ambiguous. CDR3 length equals 14 residues. The ends were cut back, 3 bases at V and 2 bases at J, with 10 bases in the middle. CDR3 DNA: TGTGCCAGCAGTTTTCGTGCGGGAAACTATGGCTACACCTTC. This translates into CASSFRAGNYGYTF.

The genes are TRBV2 and TRBJ2-7, with a weak D call TRBD2 (6 bases). The CDR3 length is 14 residues. The ends were cut back, 4 bases at V and 4 bases at J, with 14 bases in the middle. The V gene's germline CDR1 is SNHLY and CDR2 FYNNEI. The CDR3 nucleotides read TGTGCCAGCAGTGTATACGGGAGTGGGTACGAGCAGTACTTC. Its protein product is CASSVYGSGYEQYF.

The chain links TRBV5-1 to TRBJ1-1; TRBD1 might be the D (6 bases). The CDR3 has 16 amino acids. Germline V gene data show CDR1 as SGHRS and CDR2 as YFSETQ. Trimming cost V 1 base and J 3 bases, with 16 bases left between them. This chain's CDR3 is CASSLLGRGRDTEAFF. Written as DNA, the CDR3 is TGCGCCAGCAGCTTGTTAGGCAGGGGCCGGGACACTGAAGCTTTCTTT.

This clonotype was seen ten or more times. The genes are TRBV12-3 or TRBV12-4 and TRBJ1-1; D perhaps matches TRBD1 (6 bases). The length of the CDR3 is 14 residues. The germline V and J ends were trimmed by 6 bases and 6 bases, with 17 bases remaining between them. The DNA for the CDR3 is TGTGCCAGCAGGATCCAATTCAGGGGAGCTGAAGCTTTCTTT. This gives the protein CASRIQFRGAEAFF.

The genes are TRBV18 and TRBJ2-5; D is perhaps TRBD1 or TRBD2 (5 bases each). Germline V gene data show CDR1 as KGHSH and CDR2 as LQKENI. The CDR3 totals 14 residues. V was shortened by 3 bases and J by 0 bases, with 8 bases between the two germline ends. The CDR3 reads CASSPPGHQETQYF. In nucleotides, the CDR3 is TGTGCCAGCTCACCGCCGGGGCACCAAGAGACCCAGTACTTC.

The chain has TRBV20-1 and TRBJ1-5; 9 bases match TRBD1. The CDR3 has 14 residues. Trimming at V came to 4 bases and at J to 11 bases, leaving 12 bases not matched to a gene. Germline CDR1 DFQATT, CDR2 SNEGSKA (reference sequence). This CDR3 is CSATTGTGIFAQHF. CDR3 sequence (DNA): TGCAGTGCTACAACCGGGACAGGGATCTTTGCCCAGCATTTT.

At least ten counts were recorded for this clonotype. The chain employs TRBV28 and TRBJ1-4, with no clear D. Germline V gene data show CDR1 as MDHEN and CDR2 as SYDVKM. The CDR3 loop spans 13 amino acids. Trimming removed 6 bases from V and 4 bases from J, with 9 bases in between. CDR3 in DNA: TGTGCCAGCAGCTTACGGAATAATGAAAAACTGTTTTTT. Encoded protein: CASSLRNNEKLFF. Combining the CDR3 with reference TRBV28 and TRBJ1-4 gives the whole variable domain DVKVTQSSRYLVKRTGEKVFLECVQDMDHENMFWYRQDPGLGLRLIYFSYDVKMKEKGDIPEGYSVSREKKERFSLILESASTNQTSMYLCASSLRNNEKLFFGSGTQLSVL.

Only a few counts were recorded for this clonotype. V gene TRBV6-1 combines with J gene TRBJ1-2, with 11 bases that match TRBD1. The germline V gene has CDR1 MNHNS and CDR2 SASEGT. J was trimmed by 8 bases and V by 6 bases; bases with no gene match: 8. CDR3 length: 14 amino acids. The CDR3: CASRQGQGVRGYTF. DNA for the CDR3: TGTGCCAGCAGGCAGGGACAGGGGGTTCGCGGCTACACCTTC.

This clonotype was seen at least ten times. The genes are TRBV6-1 and TRBJ1-1; tentatively, D is TRBD1 (5 bases). Germline CDR1 MNHNS, CDR2 SASEGT. Trimming removed 6 bases at V and 5 bases at J, with 19 bases between. The CDR3 length is 15 residues. The CDR3 sequence is CASRRGGVPSTEAFF. The CDR3 DNA is TGTGCCAGCAGAAGAGGAGGGGTCCCATCGACTGAAGCTTTCTTT.

This clonotype turned up a few times. The rearrangement joins TRBV29-1 to TRBJ1-1; 8 nucleotides match TRBD1. Losses at the gene ends were 4 bases for V and 2 bases for J; bases not matched to a gene: 9. From germline, CDR1 is SQVTM and CDR2 ANQGSEA. The CDR3 has 15 residues. The CDR3 is CSVVPGGAGNTEAFF. The CDR3 nucleotides read TGCAGCGTTGTCCCAGGGGGCGCCGGAAACACTGAAGCTTTCTTT.

This chain links TRBV4-1 with TRBJ2-5; D is perhaps TRBD2 (6 bases). The CDR3 has 15 residues. The germline V gene encodes CDR1 MGHRA and CDR2 YSYEKL. Trimming cost V 0 bases and J 1 base, with 9 bases left between them. The CDR3 region is CASSQEERAQETQYF. The CDR3 DNA reads TGCGCCAGCAGCCAAGAGGAGCGGGCCCAAGAGACCCAGTACTTC.

This clonotype was counted at least ten times. The genes are TRBV2 and TRBJ1-2, with TRBD1 matching 10 bases. V lost 4 bases to trimming and J lost 3 bases; unmatched junction nucleotides: 2. There are 14 residues in the CDR3. Germline-derived CDR1 and CDR2 are SNHLY and FYNNEI. The CDR3 coding sequence is TGTGCCAGCAGTGGGGGGACAGGGGACTATGGCTACACCTTC. Its translation: CASSGGTGDYGYTF.

The J gene is TRBJ2-5, the V gene TRBV7-9; 10 nucleotides line up with TRBD2. V lost 0 bases and J lost 12; bases outside the gene matches: 4. The germline V gene encodes CDR1 SEHNR and CDR2 FQNEAQ (reference sequence). The CDR3 sequence is 13 residues long. Here the CDR3 reads CASSLAATSGEYF. The CDR3 bases are TGTGCCAGCAGCTTAGCAGCTACTAGCGGGGAGTACTTC.

This clonotype was seen a few times. J is TRBJ1-6 and V is TRBV13, with a possible D match to TRBD1 (6 bases). The V and J ends lost 5 bases and 7 bases respectively, with 12 bases between them. There are 14 residues in the CDR3. CDR1 and CDR2 (germline): PRHDT, FYEKMQ (reference sequence). This CDR3 reads CASSLSGQNSPLHF. The CDR3 coding sequence is TGTGCCAGCAGCCTAAGTGGACAGAATTCACCCCTCCACTTT.

Here the CDR3 reads CASSLDQVAGAINSPLHF. The CDR3 nucleotides read TGCGCCAGCAGCTTGGATCAGGTGGCGGGGGCCATTAATTCACCCCTCCACTTT. The chain couples TRBV5-1 to TRBJ1-6, with D perhaps TRBD1 (6 bases). The germline V gene has CDR1 SGHRS and CDR2 YFSETQ. With 0 bases removed from V and 6 bases from J, the gap between germline ends came to 19 bases. The CDR3 consists of 18 residues.

The table lists this clonotype with a few counts. The chain couples TRBV6-1 to TRBJ1-1; D not certain. The germline V and J ends were trimmed by 5 bases and 2 bases, with 12 bases remaining between them. CDR1 and CDR2 (germline): MNHNS, SASEGT. The CDR3 spans 14 residues. The CDR3 DNA sequence: TGTGCCAGCAGTAGGTTTGCGGGAAACACTGAAGCTTTCTTT. It yields the protein CASSRFAGNTEAFF.

The V call is TRBV7-2, the J call TRBJ1-4; D remains unclear. The CDR3 is made up of 13 amino acids. V was trimmed by 1 base and J by 8 bases, leaving 8 bases between them. Germline V gene data show CDR1 as SGHTA and CDR2 as FQGNSA. The CDR3 region is CASSLVLGEKLFF. The CDR3 region has the DNA TGTGCCAGCAGCTTAGTGTTAGGGGAAAAACTGTTTTTT.

This clonotype appeared a few times. J is TRBJ1-2 and V is TRBV2; D is ambiguous. Germline values: CDR1 SNHLY, CDR2 FYNNEI. V lost 7 bases and J lost 7, with 16 bases in between. The CDR3 covers 13 residues. The CDR3 DNA reads TGTGCCAGCACAGCCGGCATCGCTATTGGCTACACCTTC. Protein sequence: CASTAGIAIGYTF.

This clonotype was seen only a few times. This chain connects TRBV12-3 or TRBV12-4 to TRBJ2-2; a weak D match, TRBD1 (5 bases). This CDR3 spans 15 amino acids. Trimming left V 1 base short and J 1 base short, with 7 bases between. CDR3 sequence reads: CASSLVQGNTGELFF. The CDR3 DNA is TGTGCCAGCAGTTTAGTGCAGGGGAACACCGGGGAGCTGTTTTTT.

This sequence joins TRBV20-1 and TRBJ1-4; D is ambiguous. Germline V gene data show CDR1 as DFQATT and CDR2 as SNEGSKA (reference sequence). This CDR3 has 14 residues. V was clipped by 0 bases and J by 0 bases, with 5 bases between them. The CDR3 spells CSARDRATNEKLFF. CDR3 nucleotides: TGCAGTGCTAGAGATAGGGCAACTAATGAAAAACTGTTTTTT.

This clonotype was seen a few times. The rearrangement joins TRBV20-1 to TRBJ2-7; D unresolved. CDR1 DFQATT and CDR2 SNEGSKA come from the germline V gene (reference sequence). Trimming took off 0 bases at V and 0 bases at J, with 9 bases between the two ends. The CDR3 loop spans 14 amino acids. The CDR3 DNA reads TGCAGTGCTAGAGATACCGGGCTCTCCTACGAGCAGTACTTC. Translating gives CSARDTGLSYEQYF.